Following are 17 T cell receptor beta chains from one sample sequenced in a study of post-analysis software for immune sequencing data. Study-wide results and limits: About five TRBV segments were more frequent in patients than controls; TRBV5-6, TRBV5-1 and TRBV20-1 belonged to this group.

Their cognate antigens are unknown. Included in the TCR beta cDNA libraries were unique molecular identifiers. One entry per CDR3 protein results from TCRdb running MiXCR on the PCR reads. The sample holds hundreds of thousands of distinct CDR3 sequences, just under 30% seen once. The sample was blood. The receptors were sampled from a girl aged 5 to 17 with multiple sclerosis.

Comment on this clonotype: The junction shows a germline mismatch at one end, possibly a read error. As DNA, the CDR3 is TGTGCCATCAGCAGAATCGGGGCCCCCTATGGCTACACCTTC. Protein product: CAISRIGAPYGYTF. The chain uses TRBV15 and TRBJ1-2, with TRBD1 as a possible D gene (5 bases). This CDR3 spans 14 amino acids. The germline CDR1 and CDR2 sequences are LNHNV and YYDKDF (reference sequence).

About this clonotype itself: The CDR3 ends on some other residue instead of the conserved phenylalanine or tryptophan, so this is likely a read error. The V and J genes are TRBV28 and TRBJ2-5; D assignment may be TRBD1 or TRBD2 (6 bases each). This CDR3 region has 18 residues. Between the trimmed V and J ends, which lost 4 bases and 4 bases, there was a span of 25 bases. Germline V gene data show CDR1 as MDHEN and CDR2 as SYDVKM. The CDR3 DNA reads TGTGCCAGCAGTTCCTTCCCCCCGACAGGAGACGGGGGAGAGACCCAGTACTAC. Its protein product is CASSSFPPTGDGGETQYY.

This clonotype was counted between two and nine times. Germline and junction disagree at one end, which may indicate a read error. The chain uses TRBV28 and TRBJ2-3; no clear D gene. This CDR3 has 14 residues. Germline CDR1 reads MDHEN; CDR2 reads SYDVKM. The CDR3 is CASRVELSTDTQYF. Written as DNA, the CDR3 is TGTGCCAGCAGGGTGGAACTTAGCACGGATACGCAGTATTTT.

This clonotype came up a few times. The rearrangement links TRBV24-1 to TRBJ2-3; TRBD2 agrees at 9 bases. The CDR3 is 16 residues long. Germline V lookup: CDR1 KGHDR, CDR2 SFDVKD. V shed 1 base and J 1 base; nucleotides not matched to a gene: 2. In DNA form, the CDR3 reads TGTGCCACCAGTGATTTTTTAGCGGGAGGCACAGATACGCAGTATTTT. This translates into CATSDFLAGGTDTQYF.

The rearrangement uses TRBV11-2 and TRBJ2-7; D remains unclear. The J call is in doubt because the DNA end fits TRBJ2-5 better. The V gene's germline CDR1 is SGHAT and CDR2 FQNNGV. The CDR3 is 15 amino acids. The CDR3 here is CASSRRTMSEETQYF. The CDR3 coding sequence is TGTGCCAGCAGCCGCCGTACCATGAGCGAAGAGACCCAGTACTTC.

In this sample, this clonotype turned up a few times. CDR3 sequence: CASRAGLNRDEQYF. In DNA, the CDR3 is TGTGCCAGCAGAGCAGGGCTTAACAGGGACGAGCAGTACTTC. This sequence joins TRBV28 and TRBJ2-7, with D possibly matching TRBD1 (6 bases). CDR3 length: 14 amino acids. Germline loops: CDR1 MDHEN, CDR2 SYDVKM. Trimming shortened V by 6 bases and J by 5 bases, and 17 bases separated the two germline ends.

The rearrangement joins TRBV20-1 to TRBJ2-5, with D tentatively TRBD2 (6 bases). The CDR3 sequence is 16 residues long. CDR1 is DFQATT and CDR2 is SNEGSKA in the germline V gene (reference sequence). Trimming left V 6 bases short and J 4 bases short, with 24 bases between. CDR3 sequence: CSATESGVGRGETQYF. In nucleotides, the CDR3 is TGCAGTGCAACCGAATCGGGGGTCGGGAGAGGAGAGACCCAGTACTTC.

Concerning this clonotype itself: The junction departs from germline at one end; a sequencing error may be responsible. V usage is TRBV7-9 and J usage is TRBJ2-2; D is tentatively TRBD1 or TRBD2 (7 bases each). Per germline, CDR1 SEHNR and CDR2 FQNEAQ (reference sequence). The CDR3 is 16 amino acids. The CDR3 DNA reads TGTGCCAGCAGCTCCGGCAGGGGGGGCGACACCGGGGAGCAGTTTTTT. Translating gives CASSSGRGGDTGEQFF.

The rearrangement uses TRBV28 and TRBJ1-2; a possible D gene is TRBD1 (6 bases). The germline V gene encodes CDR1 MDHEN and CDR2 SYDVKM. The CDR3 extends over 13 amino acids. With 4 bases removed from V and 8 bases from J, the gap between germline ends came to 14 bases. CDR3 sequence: CASSSQGRGGYTF. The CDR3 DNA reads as TGTGCCAGCAGTTCACAGGGAAGAGGCGGCTACACCTTC.

CDR3 residues: CASSSRSGRQGLAKNIQYF. CDR3 DNA: TGTGCCAGCAGCTCCAGATCTGGCCGACAGGGGTTAGCCAAAAACATTCAGTACTTC. The chain joins TRBV7-2 to TRBJ2-4; 8 nucleotides match TRBD1. Germline assignment: CDR1 SGHTA and CDR2 FQGNSA. The length of the CDR3 is 19 residues. The J segment lost 0 bases and the V segment lost 4 bases, leaving 14 bases of the junction unmatched. The full variable domain, completed using reference TRBV7-2 and TRBJ2-4, is GAGVSQSPSNKVTEKGKDVELRCDPISGHTALYWYRQSLGQGLEFLIYFQGNSAPDKSGLPSDRFSAERTGGSVSTLTIQRTQQEDSAVYLCASSSRSGRQGLAKNIQYFGAGTRLSVL.

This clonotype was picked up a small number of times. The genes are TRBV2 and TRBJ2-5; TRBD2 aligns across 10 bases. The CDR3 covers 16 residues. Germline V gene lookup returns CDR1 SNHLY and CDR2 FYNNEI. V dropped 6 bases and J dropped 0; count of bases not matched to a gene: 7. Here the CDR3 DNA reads TGTGCCAGCAGCCAGGGACTAGCGATACACCAAGAGACCCAGTACTTC. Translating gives CASSQGLAIHQETQYF. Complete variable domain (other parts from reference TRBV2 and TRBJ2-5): EPEVTQTPSHQVTQMGQEVILRCVPISNHLYFYWYRQILGQKVEFLVSFYNNEISEKSEIFDDQFSVERPDGSNFTLKIRSTKLEDSAMYFCASSQGLAIHQETQYFGPGTRLLVL.

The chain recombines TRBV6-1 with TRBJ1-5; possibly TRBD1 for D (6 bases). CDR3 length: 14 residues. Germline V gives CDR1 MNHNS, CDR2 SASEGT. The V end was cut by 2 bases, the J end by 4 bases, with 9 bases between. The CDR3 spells CASSEPQGNQPQHF. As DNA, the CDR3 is TGTGCCAGCAGTGAACCGCAGGGGAATCAGCCCCAGCATTTT.

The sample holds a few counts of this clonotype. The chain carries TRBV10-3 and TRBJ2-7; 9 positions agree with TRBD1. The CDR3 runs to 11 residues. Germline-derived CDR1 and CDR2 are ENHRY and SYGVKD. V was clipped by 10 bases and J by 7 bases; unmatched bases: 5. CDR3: CATRDRVEQYF. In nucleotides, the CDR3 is TGTGCCACGAGGGACAGGGTAGAGCAGTACTTC.

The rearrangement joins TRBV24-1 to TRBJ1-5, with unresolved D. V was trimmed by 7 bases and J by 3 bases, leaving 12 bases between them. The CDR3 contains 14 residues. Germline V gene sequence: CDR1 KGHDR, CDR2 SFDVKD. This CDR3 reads CATSFGSYNQPQHF. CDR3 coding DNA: TGTGCCACCAGCTTCGGATCATACAATCAGCCCCAGCATTTT.

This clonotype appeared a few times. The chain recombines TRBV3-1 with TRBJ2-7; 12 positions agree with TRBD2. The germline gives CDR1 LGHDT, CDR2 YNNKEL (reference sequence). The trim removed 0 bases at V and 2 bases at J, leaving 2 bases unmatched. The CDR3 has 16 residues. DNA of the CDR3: TGTGCCAGCAGCCAAGAATCTAGCGGGAGGGCCTACGAGCAGTACTTC. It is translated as CASSQESSGRAYEQYF.

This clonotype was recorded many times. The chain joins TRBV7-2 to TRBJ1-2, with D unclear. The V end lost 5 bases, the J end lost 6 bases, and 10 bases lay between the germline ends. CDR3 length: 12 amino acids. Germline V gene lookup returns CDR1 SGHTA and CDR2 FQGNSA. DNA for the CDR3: TGTGCCAGCAGCCGGGGTGGGGATGGCTACACCTTC. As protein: CASSRGGDGYTF.

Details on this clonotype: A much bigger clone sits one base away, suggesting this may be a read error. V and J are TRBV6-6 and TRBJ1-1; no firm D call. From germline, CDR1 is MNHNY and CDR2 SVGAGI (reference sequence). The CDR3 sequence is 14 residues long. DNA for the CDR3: TGTGCCAGCAGTGCCGCGGGGTGGAACACTAAAGCTTTCTTT. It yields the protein CASSAAGWNTKAFF.